The 30 T cell receptor beta chains below all came from one sample that was sequenced in a study of beta chain features in type 1 diabetes (dated by TCRdb to the late 2010s). The library was produced with the immunoSEQ multiplex PCR assay. The entire amount of isolated RNA was reverse transcribed using the High Capacity cDNA Reverse Transcription Kit, so the sequenced TCRB transcripts were expressed ones. In its TCRdb copy, this immuneACCESS table keeps in-frame sequences only and misses some clones. Where compared with another copy, unresolved V genes explain less than half of these, and the others have no known cause. This sample lists 310,000 or so clones; 11% were detected once. 0.015% of the sample rests with the top ten. Sequencing input: naive CD4+ T cells from blood. The sample's cell subset or site, from its label and the paper: true naive CD4+ T cells. These receptors were obtained from a woman aged 25 to 39 in good health.

This clone has a handful of counts. J is TRBJ2-1 and V is TRBV9; tentatively, D is TRBD2 (6 bases). Germline lookup yields CDR1 SGDLS and CDR2 YYNGEE. CDR3 size: 18 residues. V was pared by 2 bases and J by 8 bases, with 26 bases between. The chain's CDR3 is CASSVVGPGGNLNDEQFF. The DNA for the CDR3 is TGTGCCAGCAGCGTGGTCGGCCCAGGCGGGAACTTAAACGATGAGCAGTTCTTC.

This clone showed up just a few times. The V call is TRBV5-4, the J call TRBJ2-7; TRBD2 matches 9 bases. Looked up from germline, CDR1 is SGHNT and CDR2 is YYREEE (reference sequence). The CDR3 has 16 amino acids. With V trimmed by 4 bases and J by 1 base, 9 bases remained unmatched. CDR3 amino acids: CASSHGGLAQSYEQYF. The CDR3 DNA reads TGTGCCAGCAGCCACGGAGGACTAGCGCAATCCTACGAGCAGTACTTC.

The genes are TRBV20-1 and TRBJ1-2; maybe TRBD1 (5 bases). In germline, CDR1 is DFQATT, CDR2 SNEGSKA (reference sequence). The V gene lost 3 bases and the J gene lost 5 bases, with 7 bases spanning the gap. The CDR3 has 11 amino acids. The CDR3 bases are TGCAGTGCTAGTCGGGGGTATGGCTACACCTTC. Protein product: CSASRGYGYTF.

This clone was detected a few times. The J gene is TRBJ2-4, the V gene TRBV7-2, with TRBD1 matching over 7 bases. CDR3 length: 17 amino acids. Germline trimming cut 4 bases from V and 8 bases from J; bases unmatched to any gene: 17. Germline V CDR1 and CDR2: SGHTA, FQGNSA. CDR3: CASSSPSGAGGKDIQYF. The CDR3 coding sequence is TGTGCCAGCAGCTCTCCATCCGGGGCAGGGGGAAAGGACATTCAGTACTTC.

The chain recombines TRBV10-3 with TRBJ2-3; a possible D gene is TRBD2 (5 bases). V was clipped by 10 bases and J by 3 bases, with 14 bases between them. The CDR3 has 13 amino acids. Germline V CDR1 and CDR2: ENHRY, SYGVKD. CDR3 sequence: CATSLGATDTQYF. The CDR3 region has the DNA TGTGCCACCTCCTTGGGAGCTACAGATACGCAGTATTTT.

This clone was seen a few times. The CDR3 sequence: CASSFEGPHTEAFF. As DNA, the CDR3 is TGCGCCAGCAGCTTTGAGGGCCCGCACACTGAAGCTTTCTTT. The V call is TRBV5-1, the J call TRBJ1-1; D is uncertain. V gave up 2 bases and J gave up 3 bases, with 11 bases separating them. This CDR3 has 14 residues. Germline lookup yields CDR1 SGHRS and CDR2 YFSETQ.

CDR3 region: CASSFLAGGEQYF. The CDR3 DNA reads as TGTGCCAGCAGTTTCCTAGCGGGAGGGGAGCAGTACTTC. The rearrangement links TRBV2 to TRBJ2-7; 12 positions match TRBD2. The germline V gene encodes CDR1 SNHLY and CDR2 FYNNEI. V shed 5 bases, J shed 7 bases, and the junction held 3 bases outside the gene matches. The CDR3 has 13 amino acids.

This clone came up a few times. This chain uses TRBV28 with TRBJ2-1; 14 bases are shared with TRBD2. J lost 11 bases, V lost 4 bases, and 10 bases had no gene match. Germline CDR1 and CDR2: MDHEN and SYDVKM. The CDR3 covers 16 residues. CDR3 amino acids: CASSSGTSGSQGKQFF. The CDR3 nucleotides are TGTGCCAGCAGTTCAGGGACTAGCGGGAGCCAAGGGAAGCAGTTCTTC.

The rearrangement links TRBV7-9 to TRBJ1-2, with 8 bases aligning to TRBD1. The germline CDR1 and CDR2 sequences are SEHNR and FQNEAQ (reference sequence). The V segment lost 5 bases and the J segment 8 bases; nucleotides outside the gene matches: 7. This CDR3 contains 13 residues. CDR3 in DNA: TGTGCCAGCAGCGGTAATGACAGGGGCGGCTACACCTTC. Protein sequence: CASSGNDRGGYTF.

In its sample, this clone was seen a few times. The CDR3 protein is CATSGRSYNEQFF. DNA for the CDR3: TGTGCCACCAGCGGGAGAAGCTACAATGAGCAGTTCTTC. The rearrangement uses TRBV27 and TRBJ2-1, with 8 bases matching TRBD2. Germline CDR1 is MNHEY and CDR2 is SMNVEV (reference sequence). J gave up 3 bases and V 10 bases, and 5 bases lay outside the gene matches. This CDR3 has 13 residues.

The table lists this clone with a few counts. The rearrangement uses TRBV27 and TRBJ1-2; unclear D gene. The CDR3 is made up of 15 amino acids. In germline, CDR1 is MNHEY, CDR2 SMNVEV (reference sequence). V was pared by 0 bases and J by 3 bases, with 11 bases between. DNA for the CDR3: TGTGCCAGCAGTTTATCTACTGGGCCGGACTATGGCTACACCTTC. It yields the protein CASSLSTGPDYGYTF.

The chain links TRBV6-1 to TRBJ2-7; D not resolved. This CDR3 is built from 12 residues. Trimming removed 8 bases at V and 2 bases at J, with 10 bases between. The germline CDR1 and CDR2 sequences are MNHNS and SASEGT. CDR3 DNA: TGTGCCAGCCGAATCGACACCTACGAGCAGTACTTC. Protein: CASRIDTYEQYF.

V is TRBV28 and J is TRBJ2-2; 12 bases line up with TRBD2. Germline V CDR1 and CDR2: MDHEN, SYDVKM. This CDR3 has 13 residues. V dropped 8 bases and J dropped 10; count of bases not matched to a gene: 5. The CDR3 bases are TGTGCCAGCCGTCTAGCGGGAGGGCCGGAGCTGTTTTTT. It codes for CASRLAGGPELFF.

V and J are TRBV19 and TRBJ2-7; 7 bases are shared with TRBD1. The CDR3 loop spans 15 amino acids. The V gene's germline CDR1 is LNHDA and CDR2 SQIVND (reference sequence). Trimming removed 4 bases from V and 1 base from J; junction bases left unmatched: 7. CDR3: CASSTTGTASYEQYF. Here the CDR3 DNA reads TGTGCCAGTAGTACTACCGGGACAGCGTCCTACGAGCAGTACTTC.

This clone was observed a handful of times. The chain joins TRBV30 to TRBJ1-5, with D unresolved. There are 14 residues in the CDR3. V shed 0 bases and J shed 4 bases, with 10 bases lying between them. Germline CDR1 GTSNPN, CDR2 SVGIG (reference sequence). This chain's CDR3 is CAWSVLGRNQPQHF. DNA for the CDR3: TGTGCCTGGAGTGTACTAGGCAGGAATCAGCCCCAGCATTTT. Using reference TRBV30 and TRBJ1-5 for the parts outside the CDR3, the full variable domain is SQTIHQWPATLVQPVGSPLSLECTVEGTSNPNLYWYRQAAGRGLQLLFYSVGIGQISSEVPQNLSASRPQDRQFILSSKKLLLSDSGFYLCAWSVLGRNQPQHFGDGTRLSIL.

This clone has just a few counts. V usage is TRBV23-1 and J usage is TRBJ2-4; 8 positions match TRBD1. TRBV23-1 is flagged as an ORF with uncertain function. This CDR3 contains 20 residues. The J segment lost 0 bases and the V segment lost 6 bases, leaving 19 bases of the junction unmatched. CDR3 DNA: TGCGCCAGCAGCTCCCTGCGGGACAGGAATATATTACTAGCCAAAAACATTCAGTACTTC. Translation: CASSSLRDRNILLAKNIQYF.

The table lists this clone with a few counts. The chain recombines TRBV4-2 with TRBJ2-4; D possibly corresponds to TRBD1 (6 bases). The CDR3 covers 18 residues. Per germline, CDR1 LGHNA and CDR2 YNFKEQ. Deletions cut 0 bases from V and 1 base from J, with 16 bases between. The CDR3 DNA sequence: TGTGCCAGCAGCCAAGATGCTCTGGGGGCGCGGGCCAAAAACATTCAGTACTTC. Residues: CASSQDALGARAKNIQYF.

The chain couples TRBV7-9 to TRBJ1-1, with D possibly being TRBD1 (5 bases). V was clipped by 5 bases and J by 3 bases, with 13 bases between them. This CDR3 has 14 residues. Germline CDR1 reads SEHNR; CDR2 reads FQNEAQ (reference sequence). The CDR3 loop reads CASSARGADTEAFF. The CDR3 coding sequence is TGTGCCAGCAGCGCGCGCGGGGCTGACACTGAAGCTTTCTTT.

The V call is TRBV15, the J call TRBJ1-5; D is unclear. This CDR3 has 15 amino acids. V gave up 0 bases and J gave up 9 bases, with 15 bases separating them. Germline-derived CDR1 and CDR2 are LNHNV and YYDKDF (reference sequence). CDR3 residues: CATSREVLAGRPQHF. DNA for the CDR3: TGTGCCACCAGCAGAGAAGTCCTCGCGGGCCGGCCCCAGCATTTT.

The chain combines TRBV27 with TRBJ2-2; TRBD2 matches at 12 bases. The ends lost 5 bases at V and 4 bases at J; junction bases unmatched: 5. Germline V gene lookup returns CDR1 MNHEY and CDR2 SMNVEV (reference sequence). The CDR3 totals 16 residues. CDR3 DNA sequence: TGTGCCAGCAGTACCGGACTAGCGGGAATCACCGGGGAGCTGTTTTTT. It codes for CASSTGLAGITGELFF.

This clone was picked up a small number of times. The rearrangement links TRBV10-3 to TRBJ2-3; D is undetermined. Germline-derived CDR1 and CDR2 are ENHRY and SYGVKD. The CDR3 is made up of 16 amino acids. V gave up 0 bases and J gave up 1 base, with 11 bases separating them. CDR3 loop: CAISESGLSGTDTQYF. The CDR3 coding sequence is TGTGCCATCAGTGAGTCCGGGTTATCTGGCACAGATACGCAGTATTTT.

This sequence joins TRBV5-4 and TRBJ2-7; 9 bases align to TRBD1. This CDR3 is built from 14 residues. J was trimmed by 10 bases and V by 4 bases; bases with no gene match: 12. From germline, CDR1 is SGHNT and CDR2 YYREEE (reference sequence). The CDR3, as DNA: TGTGCCAGCAGCCCGCCGGGACAGGGAACCTCTCAGTACTTC. It translates to CASSPPGQGTSQYF.

CDR3 sequence reads: CASSSNPGIYEQYF. The CDR3 DNA follows: TGTGCCAGCAGCTCCAACCCGGGGATTTACGAGCAGTACTTC. This sequence joins TRBV11-2 and TRBJ2-7, with D possibly TRBD2 on 5 matching bases. Germline CDR1 and CDR2: SGHAT and FQNNGV. Trimming removed 4 bases at V and 4 bases at J, with 14 bases between. This CDR3 is built from 14 residues.

Only a few counts were recorded for this clone. The chain links TRBV18 to TRBJ2-7; 7 bases line up with TRBD2. The trim removed 3 bases at V and 3 bases at J, leaving 5 bases unmatched. This CDR3 comprises 14 residues. Germline V gives CDR1 KGHSH, CDR2 LQKENI. CDR3 in DNA: TGTGCCAGCTCACCTTCGGGGGGAAACTACGAGCAGTACTTC. It codes for CASSPSGGNYEQYF.

The chain recombines TRBV7-2 with TRBJ2-7; a possible D gene is TRBD2 (6 bases). Germline V gene lookup returns CDR1 SGHTA and CDR2 FQGNSA. The V gene lost 5 bases and the J gene lost 1 base, with 18 bases spanning the gap. This CDR3 is 16 amino acids long. The CDR3 DNA reads as TGTGCCAGCAGCGTAGTAGCTAGCGTCGGTTCCTACGAGCAGTACTTC. Residues: CASSVVASVGSYEQYF.

This clone was detected only a few times. V and J are TRBV5-1 and TRBJ2-7; D unresolved. This CDR3 spans 14 amino acids. Germline-derived CDR1 and CDR2 are SGHRS and YFSETQ. V lost 0 bases and J lost 6, with 13 bases in between. The DNA of the CDR3 is TGCGCCAGCAGCTTGGGTCTCCCTGAGGCCGAGCAGTACTTC. This translates into CASSLGLPEAEQYF.

This chain links TRBV30 with TRBJ2-7; the match to TRBD2 covers 7 bases. The CDR3 loop spans 13 amino acids. Germline V gene sequence: CDR1 GTSNPN, CDR2 SVGIG (reference sequence). With V trimmed by 4 bases and J by 3 bases, 6 bases remained unmatched. CDR3 in DNA: TGTGCCTGGAACCACGAGCGGGACTACGAGCAGTACTTC. Its translation is CAWNHERDYEQYF.

This chain joins TRBV5-4 and TRBJ2-1, with 10 bases that match TRBD2. J lost 2 bases, V lost 1 base, and 6 bases had no gene match. The CDR3 has 17 residues. Germline assignment: CDR1 SGHNT and CDR2 YYREEE (reference sequence). In DNA form, the CDR3 reads TGTGCCAGCAGCTTGACCTTAGGACTAGCGGCCTACAATGAGCAGTTCTTC. It specifies CASSLTLGLAAYNEQFF.

This clone turned up a few times. The chain uses TRBV29-1 and TRBJ1-4; TRBD1 matches at 10 bases. The length of the CDR3 is 14 residues. The germline gives CDR1 SQVTM, CDR2 ANQGSEA. The V gene end was trimmed by 5 bases and the J gene end by 7 bases; junction bases not matched to a gene: 7. DNA of the CDR3: TGCAGCGTTAAAAAGACAGGGGGCATTGAAAAACTGTTTTTT. Its translation: CSVKKTGGIEKLFF.

V usage is TRBV7-2 and J usage is TRBJ2-7; 13 bases line up with TRBD2. CDR1 SGHTA and CDR2 FQGNSA come from the germline V gene. Germline trimming cut 2 bases from V and 4 bases from J; bases unmatched to any gene: 8. The CDR3 totals 17 residues. The CDR3: CASSLRRGTSGVYEQYF. CDR3 bases: TGTGCCAGCAGCTTACGGAGAGGGACTAGCGGGGTGTACGAGCAGTACTTC.